The present T cell receptor (beta chain) was sequenced within a study of CD4 T cells in relation to SARS-CoV-2 and coronaviruses. Study summary: Crossreactive spike epitopes shared across donors were mapped to their HLA restriction.

As concerns this clone: The antigen remains unidentified.

Assay used: immunoSEQ multiplex PCR; TCRdb lists only in-frame clones, some missing. The sample has 15,000 to 25,000 clones, around 80% seen once. Per germline, CDR1 SGHTA and CDR2 FQGNSA. The CDR3 spans 13 residues. Trimming removed 7 bases from V and 3 bases from J, with 12 bases in between. CD4+ T cells from unexposed donors were obtained before the COVID-19 pandemic (2011-2018). Isolation of CD4+ T cells took place after less than 13 days in culture. Sequenced material: CD4+ T cells from PBMCs, cultured in vitro. The chain uses TRBV7-2 and TRBJ1-1; D is ambiguous. This receptor was obtained from a human donor in good health. The CDR3 protein is CASTQLVYTEAFF. The CDR3 bases are TGTGCCAGCACGCAATTGGTGTACACTGAAGCTTTCTTT.